The rows below give T cell receptor beta chains drawn from one sample of a study of CD8+CD57+ T cells in acquired aplastic anemia. Using its own MiXCR run on the reads, TCRdb lists one record per CDR3 protein. The sample has about 210,000 distinct CDR3 sequences; roughly 35% are singletons. Sequencing was done on a sample of sorted CD4+, CD8+, or CD8+CD57+ T cells (not recorded which) from PBMCs. The receptors stem from a human donor in good health, serving as a control. The CDR3 runs from the conserved cysteine through the conserved F or W. A D gene is named only where the DNA matches it firmly. Size tells how often a clone was seen (once, few, many) or the class of an expanded clone, and some rows leave it out.

j_gene,d_gene,v_gene,abundance,len,CDR3nt,CDR3aa
TRBJ1-1,TRBD1,TRBV5-4,.,14,TGTGCCAGCAGCCCCCGACAGGGTGGGACTGAAGCTTTCTTT,CASSPRQGGTEAFF
TRBJ2-3,TRBD2,TRBV6-1,.,18,TGTGCCAGCAGTGAACGTGGCGGTCTAGCGGGAGGGGTTCATACGCAGTATTTT,CASSERGGLAGGVHTQYF
TRBJ2-7,TRBD2,TRBV20-1,.,15,TGCAGTGCCCTCCCTAGCGGGGGGGCCTTCTACGAGCAGTACTTC,CSALPSGGAFYEQYF
TRBJ2-5,TRBD2,TRBV2,.,14,TGTGTCAGTAGTAGACTAGCGGGGGACGAGACCCAGTACTTC,CVSSRLAGDETQYF
TRBJ1-5,.,TRBV7-2,.,12,TGTGCCAGCAGCTTTGCAGGTCTGACCCAGCATTTT,CASSFAGLTQHF
TRBJ2-7,.,TRBV2,many,14,TGTGCCAGCAAACCCCTTGGACAGATTTACGAGCAGTACTTC,CASKPLGQIYEQYF
TRBJ1-4,.,TRBV10-1,.,14,TGCGCCAGCAGTAATGGACGGAGTAATGAAAAACTGTTTTTT,CASSNGRSNEKLFF
TRBJ2-5,.,TRBV11-3,many,13,TGTGCCAGCAGCTTTCACGACGCGGAGACCCAGTACTTC,CASSFHDAETQYF
TRBJ2-7,TRBD2,TRBV12-3/TRBV12-4,.,17,TGTGCCAGCAGTTTAGGGTTGCGACTAGCGGGAGGTAACGAGCAGTACTTC,CASSLGLRLAGGNEQYF
TRBJ1-5,.,TRBV7-2,.,8,TGTGCCAGCAGCTTCATGCATTTT,CASSFMHF
TRBJ2-7,.,TRBV5-1,many,12,TGCGCCAGCAGCTCGACGTCCTACGAGCAGTACTTC,CASSSTSYEQYF
TRBJ2-6,.,TRBV6-1,few,11,TGTGCCACCACTGGGGCCAACGTCCTGACTTTC,CATTGANVLTF
TRBJ2-5,TRBD1,TRBV3-1,few,15,TGTGCCAGCAGCCAAGGCGGACAGGTCCGGGAGACCCAGTACTTC,CASSQGGQVRETQYF
TRBJ2-2,TRBD2,TRBV2,.,16,TGTGCCAGCAGTCCCCTAGCGGGGGGGAACACCGGGGAGCTGTTTTTT,CASSPLAGGNTGELFF
TRBJ1-1,.,TRBV20-1,many,18,TGCAGTGCTAGAGGAGGGGGAAGAGGAACATACATGAACACTGAAGCTTTCTTT,CSARGGGRGTYMNTEAFF
TRBJ1-6,.,TRBV20-1,many,14,TGCAGTGCTAGAGATTCCGGGACCCATTCACCCCTCCACTTT,CSARDSGTHSPLHF
TRBJ2-5,TRBD2,TRBV15,.,17,TGTGCCACCAGCTTGGGACTAGCGGGGGGGCCGGGGGAGACCCAGTACTTC,CATSLGLAGGPGETQYF
TRBJ1-2,.,TRBV20-1,many,14,TGCAGTGCTAGGATTGCTGGAGCTAACTATGGCTACACCTTC,CSARIAGANYGYTF
TRBJ1-2,TRBD1,TRBV29-1,.,15,TGCAGCGCCCAGGGCTTTGGAAGGACAGGGTACGGCTACACCTTC,CSAQGFGRTGYGYTF
TRBJ2-7,.,TRBV7-2,many,15,TGTGCCAGCAGCTTAGGGTCGACAGCTTCCTACGAGCAGTACTTC,CASSLGSTASYEQYF
TRBJ1-1,.,TRBV12-3/TRBV12-4,many,13,TGTGCCAGCAGCAAGGACAGGAACACTGAAGCTTTCTTT,CASSKDRNTEAFF
TRBJ1-2,TRBD1,TRBV7-9,.,15,TGTGCCAGCAGCAATCCTCGGACAGGGGAGAGTGGCTACACCTTC,CASSNPRTGESGYTF
TRBJ2-1,.,TRBV20-1,.,9,TGCAGTGCTGGAGTTGAGCAGTTCTTC,CSAGVEQFF
TRBJ1-1,TRBD1,TRBV20-1,many,14,TGCAGTGCTAGTGGGACAGAATCCGACGGCACGGCTTTCTTT,CSASGTESDGTAFF
TRBJ2-7,.,TRBV10-1,.,13,TGCGCCAGCAGTCACCTCCCAACCTACGAGCAGTACTTC,CASSHLPTYEQYF
TRBJ1-5,TRBD1,TRBV5-4,few,17,TGTGCCAGCAGCTTGTGGTTCGGGACAGCTAGCAATCAGCCCCAGCATTTT,CASSLWFGTASNQPQHF
TRBJ1-2,TRBD1,TRBV7-9,many,13,TGTGCCAGCAGCTCCACAGGGGGCCATGGCTACACCTTC,CASSSTGGHGYTF
TRBJ2-3,.,TRBV7-8,.,15,TGTGCCAGCAGCTTAACATCGGGCCTGACAGATACGCAGTATTTT,CASSLTSGLTDTQYF
TRBJ1-5,.,TRBV7-8,many,16,TGTGCCAGCAGCTTAGTTTCCAGGGTAAAGAATCAGCCCCAGCATTTT,CASSLVSRVKNQPQHF
TRBJ2-3,TRBD2,TRBV12-3/TRBV12-4,.,18,TGTGCCAGCAGTTTAAAGGGTCGGACTAGCGGGAGCACAGATACGCAGTATTTT,CASSLKGRTSGSTDTQYF
TRBJ1-6,.,TRBV2,few,13,TGTGCCAGCAGTTACAGCAGCAATTCACCCCTCCACTTT,CASSYSSNSPLHF